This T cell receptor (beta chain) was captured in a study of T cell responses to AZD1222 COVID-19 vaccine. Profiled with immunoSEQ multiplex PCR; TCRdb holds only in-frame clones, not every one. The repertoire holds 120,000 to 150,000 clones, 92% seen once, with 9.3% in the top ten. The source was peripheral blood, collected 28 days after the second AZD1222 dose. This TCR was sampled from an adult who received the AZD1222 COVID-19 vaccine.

The chain's CDR3 is CASSLDQQNEQFF. The CDR3 bases are TGTGCCAGCAGCTTAGACCAGCAGAATGAGCAGTTCTTC. V and J are TRBV11-2 and TRBJ2-1; D not certain. V lost 0 bases and J 7 bases, leaving 7 bases between the germline ends. In germline, CDR1 is SGHAT, CDR2 FQNNGV. The CDR3 runs to 13 residues. The complete variable domain, with remaining parts taken from reference TRBV11-2 and TRBJ2-1, reads EAGVAQSPRYKIIEKRQSVAFWCNPISGHATLYWYQQILGQGPKLLIQFQNNGVVDDSQLPKDRFSAERLKGVDSTLKIQPAKLEDSAVYLCASSLDQQNEQFFGPGTRLTVL.